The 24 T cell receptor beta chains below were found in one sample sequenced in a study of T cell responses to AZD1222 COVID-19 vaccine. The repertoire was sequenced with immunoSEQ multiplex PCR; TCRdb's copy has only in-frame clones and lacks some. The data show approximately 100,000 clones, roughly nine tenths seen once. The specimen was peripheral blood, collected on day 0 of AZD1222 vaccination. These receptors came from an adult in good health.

CDR3 sequence: CSYSQTNTEAFF. In DNA form, the CDR3 reads TGCAGCTACTCTCAGACGAACACTGAAGCTTTCTTT. J is TRBJ1-1 and V is TRBV29-1; D unresolved. The CDR3 has 12 residues. The germline gives CDR1 SQVTM, CDR2 ANQGSEA. V was cut by 8 bases and J by 1 base, with 11 bases left in between.

CDR3 in DNA: TGTGCCAGCAGTTTAGGATATGAAAAACTGTTTTTT. It encodes CASSLGYEKLFF. The chain couples TRBV12-3 or TRBV12-4 to TRBJ1-4; D is undetermined. This CDR3 has 12 residues. V was cut by 1 base and J by 6 bases, with 3 bases left in between.

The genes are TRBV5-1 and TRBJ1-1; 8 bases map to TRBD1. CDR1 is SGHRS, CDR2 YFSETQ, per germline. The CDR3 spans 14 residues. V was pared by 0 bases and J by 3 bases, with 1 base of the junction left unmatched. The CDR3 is CASSLGRGHTEAFF. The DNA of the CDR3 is TGCGCCAGCAGCTTGGGCAGGGGGCACACTGAAGCTTTCTTT.

The CDR3 DNA reads TGTGCCACCAGCAGAGATCGCCAGGGGGCAGGAGAGACCCAGTACTTC. Protein product: CATSRDRQGAGETQYF. The rearrangement joins TRBV15 to TRBJ2-5; 8 bases are a match to TRBD1. The V gene end was trimmed by 0 bases and the J gene end by 4 bases; junction bases not matched to a gene: 7. Per germline, CDR1 LNHNV and CDR2 YYDKDF (reference sequence). This CDR3 is 16 amino acids long. Combining the CDR3 with reference TRBV15 and TRBJ2-5 gives the whole variable domain DAMVIQNPRYQVTQFGKPVTLSCSQTLNHNVMYWYQQKSSQAPKLLFHYYDKDFNNEADTPDNFQSRRPNTSFCFLDIRSPGLGDTAMYLCATSRDRQGAGETQYFGPGTRLLVL.

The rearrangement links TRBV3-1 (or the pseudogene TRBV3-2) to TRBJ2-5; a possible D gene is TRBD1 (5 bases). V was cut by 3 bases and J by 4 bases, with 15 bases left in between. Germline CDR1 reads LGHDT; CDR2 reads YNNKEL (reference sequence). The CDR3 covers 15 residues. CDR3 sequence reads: CASSHLRQHRETQYF. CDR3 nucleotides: TGTGCCAGCAGCCATCTTCGACAGCATCGAGAGACCCAGTACTTC.

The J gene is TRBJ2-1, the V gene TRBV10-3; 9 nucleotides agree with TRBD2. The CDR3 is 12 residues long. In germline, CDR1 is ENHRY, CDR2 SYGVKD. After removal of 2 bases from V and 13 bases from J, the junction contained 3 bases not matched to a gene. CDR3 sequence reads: CAISEGGRAQFF. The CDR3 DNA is TGTGCCATCAGTGAGGGCGGGAGGGCCCAGTTCTTC.

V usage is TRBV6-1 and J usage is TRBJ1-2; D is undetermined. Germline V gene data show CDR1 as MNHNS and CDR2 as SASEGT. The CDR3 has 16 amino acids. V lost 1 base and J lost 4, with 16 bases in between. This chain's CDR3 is CASSEGSTKDIYGYTF. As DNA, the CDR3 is TGTGCCAGCAGTGAAGGATCAACCAAGGATATCTATGGCTACACCTTC.

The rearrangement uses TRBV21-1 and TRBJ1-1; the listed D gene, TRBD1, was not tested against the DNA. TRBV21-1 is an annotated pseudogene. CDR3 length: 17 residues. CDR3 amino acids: CASSKVIQGAHRAEAFF. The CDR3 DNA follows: TGTGCCAGCAGCAAAGTTATACAGGGGGCGCACCGAGCTGAAGCTTTCTTT.

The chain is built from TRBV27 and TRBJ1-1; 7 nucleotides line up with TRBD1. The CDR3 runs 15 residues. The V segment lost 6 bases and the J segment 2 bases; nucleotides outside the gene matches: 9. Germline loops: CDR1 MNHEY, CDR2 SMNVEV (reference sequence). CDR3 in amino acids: CASSLYRGGNTEAFF. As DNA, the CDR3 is TGTGCCAGCAGCCTTTACAGGGGAGGTAACACTGAAGCTTTCTTT.

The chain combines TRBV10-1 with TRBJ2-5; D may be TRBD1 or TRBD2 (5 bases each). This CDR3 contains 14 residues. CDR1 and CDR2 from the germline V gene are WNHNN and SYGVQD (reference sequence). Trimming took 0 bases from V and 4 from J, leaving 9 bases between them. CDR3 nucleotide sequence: TGCGCCAGCAGTGAGTCGAGGGGAGTAGAGACCCAGTACTTC. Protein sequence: CASSESRGVETQYF.

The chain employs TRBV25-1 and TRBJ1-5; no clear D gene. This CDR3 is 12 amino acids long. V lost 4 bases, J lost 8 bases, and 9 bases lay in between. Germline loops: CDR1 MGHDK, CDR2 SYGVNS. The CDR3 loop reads CASSAESEPQHF. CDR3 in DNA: TGTGCCAGCAGTGCCGAGAGTGAGCCCCAGCATTTT. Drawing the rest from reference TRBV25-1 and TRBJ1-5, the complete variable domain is EADIYQTPRYLVIGTGKKITLECSQTMGHDKMYWYQQDPGMELHLIHYSYGVNSTEKGDLSSESTVSRIRTEHFPLTLESARPSHTSQYLCASSAESEPQHFGDGTRLSIL.

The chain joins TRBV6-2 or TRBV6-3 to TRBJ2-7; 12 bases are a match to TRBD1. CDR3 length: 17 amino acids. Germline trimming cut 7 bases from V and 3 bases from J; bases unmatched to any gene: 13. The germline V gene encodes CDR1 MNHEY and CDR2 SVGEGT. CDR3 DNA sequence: TGTGCCAGCACCCCGGGACAGGGGGCAAACGTCTTCTACGAGCAGTACTTC. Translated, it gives CASTPGQGANVFYEQYF.

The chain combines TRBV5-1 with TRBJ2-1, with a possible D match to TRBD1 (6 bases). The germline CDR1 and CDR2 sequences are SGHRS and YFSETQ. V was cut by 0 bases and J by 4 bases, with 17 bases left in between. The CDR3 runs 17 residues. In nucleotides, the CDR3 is TGCGCCAGCAGCTTGGGCCATACAGGGTACGAGTACAATGAGCAGTTCTTC. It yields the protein CASSLGHTGYEYNEQFF.

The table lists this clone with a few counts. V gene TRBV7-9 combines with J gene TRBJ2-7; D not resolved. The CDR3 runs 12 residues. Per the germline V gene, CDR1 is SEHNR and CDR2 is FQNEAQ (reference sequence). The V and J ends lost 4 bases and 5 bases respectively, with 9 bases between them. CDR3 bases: TGTGCCAGCAGCTGGGGTGGGGACGAGCAGTACTTC. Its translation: CASSWGGDEQYF.

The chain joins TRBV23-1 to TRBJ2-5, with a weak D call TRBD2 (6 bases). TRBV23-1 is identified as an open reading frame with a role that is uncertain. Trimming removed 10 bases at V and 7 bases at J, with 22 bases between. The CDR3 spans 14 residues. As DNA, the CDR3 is TGCGCCAAGACTAGGCTTGACGCGGAGCGGACCCAGTACTTC. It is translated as CAKTRLDAERTQYF.

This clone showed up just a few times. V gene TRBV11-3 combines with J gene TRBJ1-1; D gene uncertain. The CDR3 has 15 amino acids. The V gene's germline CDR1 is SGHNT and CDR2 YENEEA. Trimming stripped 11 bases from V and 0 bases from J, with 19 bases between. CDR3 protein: CAYTFKRDMNTEAFF. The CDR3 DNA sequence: TGTGCCTACACCTTTAAGAGGGATATGAACACTGAAGCTTTCTTT.

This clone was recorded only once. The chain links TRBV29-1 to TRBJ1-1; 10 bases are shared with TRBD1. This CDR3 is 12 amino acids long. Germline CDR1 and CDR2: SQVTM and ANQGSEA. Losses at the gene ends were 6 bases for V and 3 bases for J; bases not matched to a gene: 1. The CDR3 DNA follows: TGCAGCGTCGGGACAGGGGACACTGAAGCTTTCTTT. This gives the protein CSVGTGDTEAFF. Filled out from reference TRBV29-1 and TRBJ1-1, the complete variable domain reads SAVISQKPSRDICQRGTSLTIQCQVDSQVTMMFWYRQQPGQSLTLIATANQGSEATYESGFVIDKFPISRPNLTFSTLTVSNMSPEDSSIYLCSVGTGDTEAFFGQGTRLTVV.

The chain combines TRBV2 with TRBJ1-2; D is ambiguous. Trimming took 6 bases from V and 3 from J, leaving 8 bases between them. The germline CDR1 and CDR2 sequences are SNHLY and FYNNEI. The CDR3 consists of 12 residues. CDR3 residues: CASRREDYGYTF. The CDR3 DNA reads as TGTGCCAGCAGGAGGGAAGACTATGGCTACACCTTC.

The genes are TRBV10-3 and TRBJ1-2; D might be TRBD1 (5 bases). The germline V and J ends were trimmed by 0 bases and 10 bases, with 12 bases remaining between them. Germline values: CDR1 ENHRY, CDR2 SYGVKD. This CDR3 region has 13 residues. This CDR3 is CAISESAAGVYTF. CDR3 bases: TGTGCCATCAGTGAGTCCGCAGCGGGGGTCTACACCTTC.

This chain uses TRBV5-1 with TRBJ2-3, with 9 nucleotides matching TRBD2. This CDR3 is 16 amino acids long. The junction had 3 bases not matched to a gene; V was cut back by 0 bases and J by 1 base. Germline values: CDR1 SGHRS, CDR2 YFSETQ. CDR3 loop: CASSLATSGRTDTQYF. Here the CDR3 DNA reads TGCGCCAGCAGCTTGGCCACTAGCGGGCGCACAGATACGCAGTATTTT.

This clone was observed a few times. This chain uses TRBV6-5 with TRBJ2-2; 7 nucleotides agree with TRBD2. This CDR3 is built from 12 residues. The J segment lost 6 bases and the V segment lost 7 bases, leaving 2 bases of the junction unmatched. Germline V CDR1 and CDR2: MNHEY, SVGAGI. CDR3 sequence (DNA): TGTGCCAGCAAGGCGGGAGCCGGGGAGCTGTTTTTT. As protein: CASKAGAGELFF.

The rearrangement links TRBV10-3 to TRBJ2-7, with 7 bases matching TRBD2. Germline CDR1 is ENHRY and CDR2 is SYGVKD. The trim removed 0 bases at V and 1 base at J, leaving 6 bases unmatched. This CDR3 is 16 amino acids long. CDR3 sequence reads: CAISESGGIASYEQYF. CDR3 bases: TGTGCCATCAGTGAGTCGGGGGGGATAGCTTCCTACGAGCAGTACTTC.

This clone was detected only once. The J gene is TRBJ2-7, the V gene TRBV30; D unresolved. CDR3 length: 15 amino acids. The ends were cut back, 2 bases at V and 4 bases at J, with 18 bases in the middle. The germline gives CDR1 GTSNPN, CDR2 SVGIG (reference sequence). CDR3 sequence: CAWSLPLESVYEQYF. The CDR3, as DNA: TGTGCCTGGAGTCTCCCTCTAGAGTCGGTTTACGAGCAGTACTTC. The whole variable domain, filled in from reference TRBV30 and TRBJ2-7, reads SQTIHQWPATLVQPVGSPLSLECTVEGTSNPNLYWYRQAAGRGLQLLFYSVGIGQISSEVPQNLSASRPQDRQFILSSKKLLLSDSGFYLCAWSLPLESVYEQYFGPGTRLTVT.

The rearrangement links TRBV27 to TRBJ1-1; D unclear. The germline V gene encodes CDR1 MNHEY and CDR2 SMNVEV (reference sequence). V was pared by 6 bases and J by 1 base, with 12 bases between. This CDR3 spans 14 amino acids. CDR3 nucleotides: TGTGCCAGCAGGTTAGTCATACAGAACACTGAAGCTTTCTTT. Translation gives CASRLVIQNTEAFF.